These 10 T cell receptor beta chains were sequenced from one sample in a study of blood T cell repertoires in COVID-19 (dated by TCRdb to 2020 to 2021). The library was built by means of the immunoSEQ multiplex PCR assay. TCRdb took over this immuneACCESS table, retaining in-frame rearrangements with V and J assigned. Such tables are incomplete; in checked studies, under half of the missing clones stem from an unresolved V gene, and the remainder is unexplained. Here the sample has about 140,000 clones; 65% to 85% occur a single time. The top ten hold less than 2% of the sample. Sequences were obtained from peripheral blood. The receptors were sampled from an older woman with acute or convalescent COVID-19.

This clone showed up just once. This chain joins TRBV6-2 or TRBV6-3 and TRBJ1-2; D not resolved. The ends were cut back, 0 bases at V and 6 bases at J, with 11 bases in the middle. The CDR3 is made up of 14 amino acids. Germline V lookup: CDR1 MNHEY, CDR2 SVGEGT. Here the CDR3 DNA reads TGTGCCAGCAGTTACTCGTCGGGTATCAATGGCTACACCTTC. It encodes CASSYSSGINGYTF.

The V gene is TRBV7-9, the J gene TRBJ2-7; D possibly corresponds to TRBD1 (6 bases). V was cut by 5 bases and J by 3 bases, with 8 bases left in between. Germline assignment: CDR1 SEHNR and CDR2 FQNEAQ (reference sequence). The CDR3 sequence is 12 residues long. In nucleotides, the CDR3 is TGTGCCAGCAGCAAGGGGGACTACGAGCAGTACTTC. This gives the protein CASSKGDYEQYF.

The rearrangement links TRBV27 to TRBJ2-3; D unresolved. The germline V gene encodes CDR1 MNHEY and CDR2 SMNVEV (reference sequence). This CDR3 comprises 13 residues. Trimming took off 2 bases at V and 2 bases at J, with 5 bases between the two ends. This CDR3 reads CASSLRATDTQYF. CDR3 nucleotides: TGTGCCAGCAGTTTAAGAGCCACAGATACGCAGTATTTT.

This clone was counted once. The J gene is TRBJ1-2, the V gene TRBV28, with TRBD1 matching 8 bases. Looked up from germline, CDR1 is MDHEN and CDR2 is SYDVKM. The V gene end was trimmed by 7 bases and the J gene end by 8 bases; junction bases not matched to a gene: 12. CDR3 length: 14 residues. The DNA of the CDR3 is TGTGCCAGCATTACTCAGGGGGCGTCGGCAGGCTACACCTTC. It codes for CASITQGASAGYTF.

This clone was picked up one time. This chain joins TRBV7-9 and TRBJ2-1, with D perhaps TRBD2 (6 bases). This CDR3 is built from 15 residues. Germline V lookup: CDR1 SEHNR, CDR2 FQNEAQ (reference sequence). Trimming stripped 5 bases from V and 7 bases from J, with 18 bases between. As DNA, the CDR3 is TGTGCCAGCAGCCCACTTGGGCGGAGGGCAAATGAGCAGTTCTTC. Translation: CASSPLGRRANEQFF.

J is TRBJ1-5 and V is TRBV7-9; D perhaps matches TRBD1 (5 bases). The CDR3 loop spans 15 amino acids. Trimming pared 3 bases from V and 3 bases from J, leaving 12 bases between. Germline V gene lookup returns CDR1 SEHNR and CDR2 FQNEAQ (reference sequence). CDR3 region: CASSLAMTDNQPQHF. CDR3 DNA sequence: TGTGCCAGCAGCTTGGCAATGACAGACAATCAGCCCCAGCATTTT.

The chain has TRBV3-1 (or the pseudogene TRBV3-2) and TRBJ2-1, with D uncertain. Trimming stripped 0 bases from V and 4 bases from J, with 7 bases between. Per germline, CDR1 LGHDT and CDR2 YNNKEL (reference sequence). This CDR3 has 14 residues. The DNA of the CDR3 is TGTGCCAGCAGCCAAGAAGCAGGTTACAATGAGCAGTTCTTC. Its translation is CASSQEAGYNEQFF.

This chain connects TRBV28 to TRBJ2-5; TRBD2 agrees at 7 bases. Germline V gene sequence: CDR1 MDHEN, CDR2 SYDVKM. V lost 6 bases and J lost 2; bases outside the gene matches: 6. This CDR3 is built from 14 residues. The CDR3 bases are TGTGCCAGCAGCGCGGGAGTACGGCAAGAGACCCAGTACTTC. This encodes CASSAGVRQETQYF.

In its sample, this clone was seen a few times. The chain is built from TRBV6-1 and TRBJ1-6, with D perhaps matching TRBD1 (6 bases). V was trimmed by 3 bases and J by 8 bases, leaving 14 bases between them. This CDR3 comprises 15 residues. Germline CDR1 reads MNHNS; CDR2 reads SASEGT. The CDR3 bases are TGTGCCAGCAGTGATCAGGGGAGTCCTGATTCACCCCTCCACTTT. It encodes CASSDQGSPDSPLHF.

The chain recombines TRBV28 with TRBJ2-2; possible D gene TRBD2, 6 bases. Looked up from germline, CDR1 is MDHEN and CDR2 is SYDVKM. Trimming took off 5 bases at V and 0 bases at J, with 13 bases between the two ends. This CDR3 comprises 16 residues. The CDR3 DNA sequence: TGTGCCAGCAGTGTTAACGGAGGGCCGAACACCGGGGAGCTGTTTTTT. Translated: CASSVNGGPNTGELFF.